A selection of T cell receptor beta chains follows, all from one sample in a study of T-cell reconstitution after alpha-beta-depleted transplantation in children. A single record per CDR3 protein comes from TCRdb applying MiXCR to the PCR reads. The top ten hold roughly 6% of the sample, which has approximately 400,000 distinct CDR3 sequences, around 9.9% seen once. This specimen was PBMCs from the stem cell graft donor, taken from the stem cell graft. The receptors originated from a human donor who donated a stem cell graft to a child with acute myeloid leukemia. CDR3s include the opening cysteine and the closing phenylalanine or tryptophan. The D gene is left open where the match is weak. Not all rows give a size; the values are once, few, many and, for expanded clones, a class.

CDR3 length: 13; V gene: TRBV6-1; D gene: TRBD1; J gene: TRBJ2-3; clone size: few; CDR3 protein: CASSAPDRGPQYF; CDR3 DNA: TGTGCCAGCAGTGCCCCGGACAGGGGGCCGCAGTATTTT
CDR3 length: 13; V gene: TRBV20-1; D gene: TRBD2; J gene: TRBJ2-7; clone size: -; CDR3 protein: CSAKSWTSGEQYF; CDR3 DNA: TGCAGTGCTAAGTCGTGGACTAGCGGGGAGCAGTACTTC
CDR3 length: 18; V gene: TRBV5-1; D gene: TRBD1; J gene: TRBJ1-2; clone size: many; CDR3 protein: CASSLVPTGTGGFYGYTF; CDR3 DNA: TGCGCCAGCAGCTTGGTCCCGACCGGGACAGGGGGCTTCTATGGCTACACCTTC
CDR3 length: 13; V gene: TRBV2; D gene: -; J gene: TRBJ1-5; clone size: -; CDR3 protein: CASRRQFNQPQHF; CDR3 DNA: TGTGCCAGCAGACGACAGTTCAATCAGCCCCAGCATTTT
CDR3 length: 15; V gene: TRBV7-3; D gene: -; J gene: TRBJ2-6; clone size: -; CDR3 protein: CASSLSGIGANVLTF; CDR3 DNA: TGTGCCAGCAGCTTATCAGGGATTGGGGCCAACGTCCTGACTTTC
CDR3 length: 18; V gene: TRBV4-2; D gene: TRBD2; J gene: TRBJ2-5; clone size: -; CDR3 protein: CASSQDWGTSGRAETQYF; CDR3 DNA: TGTGCCAGCAGCCAAGATTGGGGGACTAGCGGGAGGGCGGAGACCCAGTACTTC
CDR3 length: 15; V gene: TRBV5-1; D gene: TRBD2; J gene: TRBJ2-5; clone size: few; CDR3 protein: CASSFMTSGQETQYF; CDR3 DNA: TGCGCCAGCAGCTTCATGACTAGCGGGCAAGAGACCCAGTACTTC
CDR3 length: 15; V gene: TRBV7-7; D gene: TRBD2; J gene: TRBJ2-1; clone size: many; CDR3 protein: CASSRGLAGYNEQFF; CDR3 DNA: TGTGCTAGCAGTCGGGGACTAGCGGGATACAATGAGCAGTTCTTC
CDR3 length: 16; V gene: TRBV5-1; D gene: TRBD2; J gene: TRBJ2-5; clone size: -; CDR3 protein: CASSFGSGGAEETQYF; CDR3 DNA: TGCGCCAGCAGCTTCGGAAGCGGGGGGGCCGAAGAGACCCAGTACTTC
CDR3 length: 14; V gene: TRBV7-2; D gene: -; J gene: TRBJ2-3; clone size: few; CDR3 protein: CASGDYTSTDTQYF; CDR3 DNA: TGTGCCAGCGGAGACTACACTAGCACAGATACGCAGTATTTT
CDR3 length: 13; V gene: TRBV30; D gene: TRBD2; J gene: TRBJ2-7; clone size: few; CDR3 protein: CAWSVGGSREQYF; CDR3 DNA: TGTGCCTGGAGTGTCGGGGGGTCCCGAGAGCAGTACTTC
CDR3 length: 17; V gene: TRBV12-3/TRBV12-4; D gene: -; J gene: TRBJ1-6; clone size: many; CDR3 protein: CASSQLGPGSYNSPLHF; CDR3 DNA: TGTGCCAGCAGCCAACTTGGGCCCGGCTCCTATAATTCACCCCTCCACTTT